This TCR beta chain was recorded in a study of blood T cell repertoires in COVID-19. Study as a whole: Sources were T cells, B-cell-depleted T cells, or PBMCs; the material itself was cDNA or gDNA.

The V end lost 4 bases, the J end lost 2 bases, and 8 bases lay between the germline ends. This CDR3 contains 13 residues. Per germline, CDR1 MNHEY and CDR2 SMNVEV (reference sequence). Living in about two dozen US areas, the participants were between about 18 and 100 years of age. In the original analysis: Reference gene primer amplification in the assay estimated nucleated cell counts. Clones were read by immunoSEQ multiplex PCR, and TCRdb kept only the in-frame ones, dropping some. The V and J calls and clone size come from that table; D and trimming were worked out from the DNA. The table shows around 250,000 clones, with approximately 79% occurring only once.

The sample consisted of PBMCs or T cells enriched from blood (not recorded which). The TCR comes from a man aged 30-40 years with acute COVID-19. V usage is TRBV27 and J usage is TRBJ1-2; no clear D gene. In DNA, the CDR3 is TGTGCCAGCAGTTCAAACACGAACTATGGCTACACCTTC. Translating gives CASSSNTNYGYTF.